This is a list of T cell receptor beta chains from one sample in a study of beta chain features in type 1 diabetes. Generated by immunoSEQ multiplex PCR, the TCRdb table keeps only in-frame clones and is missing some. The sample shows hundreds of thousands of clones, over 9.5% of them seen only once. Sequencing was performed on naive CD4+ T cells from blood. Receptors were obtained from a woman younger than 30 in good health. The CDR3 runs from the conserved cysteine through the conserved F or W. The D gene is left open where the match is weak. Rows give clone size only sometimes, using once, few, many, or a class for an expanded clone.

v_gene: TRBV6-1
j_gene: TRBJ1-6
abundance: NA
d_gene: TRBD1
CDR3nt: TGTGCCAGCAGTCGGGGACAGTCACCCCTCCACTTT
CDR3aa: CASSRGQSPLHF

v_gene: TRBV29-1
j_gene: TRBJ1-5
abundance: few
d_gene: TRBD1
CDR3nt: TGCAGCGCCAAGGACAGGGTCGGTTCGCCCCAGCATTTT
CDR3aa: CSAKDRVGSPQHF

v_gene: TRBV30
j_gene: TRBJ2-5
abundance: NA
d_gene: NA
CDR3nt: TGTGCCTGGAGTCCTCTTACCCAGGAGACCCAGTACTTC
CDR3aa: CAWSPLTQETQYF

v_gene: TRBV29-1
j_gene: TRBJ1-1
abundance: few
d_gene: NA
CDR3nt: TGCAGCGTTGCCGTGAACACTGAAGCTTTCTTT
CDR3aa: CSVAVNTEAFF

v_gene: TRBV7-6
j_gene: TRBJ2-3
abundance: NA
d_gene: NA
CDR3nt: TGTGCCAGCAGCTTAGGGGCGGGCAGCAGCACAGATACGCAGTATTTT
CDR3aa: CASSLGAGSSTDTQYF

v_gene: TRBV5-6
j_gene: TRBJ1-1
abundance: NA
d_gene: TRBD1
CDR3nt: TGTGCCAGCAGCCGGGACAGGGGGCGGGATGGTACTGAAGCTTTCTTT
CDR3aa: CASSRDRGRDGTEAFF

v_gene: TRBV19
j_gene: TRBJ1-2
abundance: few
d_gene: NA
CDR3nt: TGTGCCAGTAGTCCTCTCGACTATGGCTACACCTTC
CDR3aa: CASSPLDYGYTF

v_gene: TRBV18
j_gene: TRBJ1-1
abundance: few
d_gene: NA
CDR3nt: TGTGCCAGCTCACTCTCTGGCCGGAGCACTGAAGCTTTCTTT
CDR3aa: CASSLSGRSTEAFF

v_gene: TRBV29-1
j_gene: TRBJ2-6
abundance: many
d_gene: NA
CDR3nt: TGCAGCGTTCCCAGGGGACCTGGGGCCAACGTCCTGACTTTC
CDR3aa: CSVPRGPGANVLTF

v_gene: TRBV6-6
j_gene: TRBJ2-3
abundance: few
d_gene: NA
CDR3nt: TGTGCCAGCCGGAGGGATACGCAGTATTTT
CDR3aa: CASRRDTQYF

v_gene: TRBV6-1
j_gene: TRBJ2-7
abundance: NA
d_gene: NA
CDR3nt: TGTGCCAGCCGACTGGCAGGGGTCGTCAACGAGCAGTACTTC
CDR3aa: CASRLAGVVNEQYF

v_gene: TRBV7-3
j_gene: TRBJ2-1
abundance: NA
d_gene: NA
CDR3nt: TGTGCCAGCAGCTTAGACGGGGTCAATGAGCAGTTCTTC
CDR3aa: CASSLDGVNEQFF

v_gene: TRBV10-3
j_gene: TRBJ2-7
abundance: few
d_gene: NA
CDR3nt: TGTGCCATCAGTCCAGGGGCTGGTTACGAGCAGTACTTC
CDR3aa: CAISPGAGYEQYF

v_gene: TRBV4-2
j_gene: TRBJ2-1
abundance: few
d_gene: TRBD2
CDR3nt: TGTGCCAGCAGCAGCGGGAGAAGCTCCTACAATGAGCAGTTCTTC
CDR3aa: CASSSGRSSYNEQFF

v_gene: TRBV7-2
j_gene: TRBJ1-6
abundance: few
d_gene: NA
CDR3nt: TGTGCCAGCAGCTTCTACAGGGTGGATTCACCCCTCCACTTT
CDR3aa: CASSFYRVDSPLHF

v_gene: TRBV27
j_gene: TRBJ2-1
abundance: few
d_gene: TRBD1
CDR3nt: TGTGCCAGCAGTTTCGCCGGACAGGGGACGAATGAGCAGTTCTTC
CDR3aa: CASSFAGQGTNEQFF

v_gene: TRBV29-1
j_gene: TRBJ2-1
abundance: many
d_gene: TRBD2
CDR3nt: TGCAGCGCCCACGGGACTAGCGGGGGGTATGAGCAGTTCTTC
CDR3aa: CSAHGTSGGYEQFF

v_gene: TRBV7-9
j_gene: TRBJ2-5
abundance: NA
d_gene: NA
CDR3nt: TGTGCCAGCAGCTTAGGCGTAGAGACCCAGTACTTC
CDR3aa: CASSLGVETQYF

v_gene: TRBV5-4
j_gene: TRBJ2-5
abundance: few
d_gene: NA
CDR3nt: TGTGCCAGCAGCTTGGCTCTGGGGGGAGAGACCCAGTACTTC
CDR3aa: CASSLALGGETQYF

v_gene: TRBV9
j_gene: TRBJ1-4
abundance: NA
d_gene: TRBD1
CDR3nt: TGTGCCAGCAGCACCCCGGACAGGGCGGGTGAAAAACTGTTTTTT
CDR3aa: CASSTPDRAGEKLFF

v_gene: TRBV2
j_gene: TRBJ2-7
abundance: NA
d_gene: TRBD1
CDR3nt: TGTGCCAGCAGAGCGGACAGGCGGATCGGGCCTTACGAGCAGTACTTC
CDR3aa: CASRADRRIGPYEQYF

v_gene: TRBV7-8
j_gene: TRBJ2-3
abundance: NA
d_gene: NA
CDR3nt: TGTGCCAGCAGCTTAGCGAGGGAGGATACGCAGTATTTT
CDR3aa: CASSLAREDTQYF

v_gene: TRBV11-2
j_gene: TRBJ1-1
abundance: few
d_gene: NA
CDR3nt: TGTGCCAGCAGCGGCATGAAGAACACTGAAGCTTTCTTT
CDR3aa: CASSGMKNTEAFF

v_gene: TRBV9
j_gene: TRBJ2-2
abundance: few
d_gene: TRBD2
CDR3nt: TGTGCCAGCAACTGGGCGGGGGCCGGGGAGCTGTTTTTT
CDR3aa: CASNWAGAGELFF

v_gene: TRBV5-4
j_gene: TRBJ1-5
abundance: NA
d_gene: TRBD1
CDR3nt: TGTGCCAGCAGCTCGGGGGACAGGGGGCAGAGGAGCAATCAGCCCCAGCATTTT
CDR3aa: CASSSGDRGQRSNQPQHF

v_gene: TRBV27
j_gene: TRBJ2-1
abundance: NA
d_gene: NA
CDR3nt: TGTGCCAGCAGTTTATCGCCCTCCCTTTTTATGGGCCTGGAGCAGTTCTTC
CDR3aa: CASSLSPSLFMGLEQFF

v_gene: TRBV7-8
j_gene: TRBJ2-7
abundance: few
d_gene: TRBD2
CDR3nt: TGTGCCAGCAGCCAGGGGACTAGCGGCCAGTACGAGCAGTACTTC
CDR3aa: CASSQGTSGQYEQYF

v_gene: TRBV7-2
j_gene: TRBJ2-5
abundance: few
d_gene: NA
CDR3nt: TGTGCCAGCAGCTTGAGCGAGACCCAGTACTTC
CDR3aa: CASSLSETQYF